This T cell receptor beta chain was identified during a study of early stage breast cancer tumors. Study-wide results and caveats: Compared with adjacent normal breast, tumors showed around 2.5-fold denser, more clonal T cells.

Points on this clone: Its antigen is undetermined.

This CDR3 has 11 residues. With 6 bases removed from V and 4 bases from J, the gap between germline ends came to 7 bases. Germline loops: CDR1 MNHNS, CDR2 SASEGT. Tumor samples used roughly 18-55 mg of diced tissue. Using immunoSEQ multiplex PCR, the repertoire was profiled, and TCRdb retains in-frame clones only, with some absent. The repertoire consists of fewer than 30,000 clones, with around 50% occurring once and the leading ten covering approximately 8%. The receptor comes from a person aged 45 to 59 with breast cancer. The sample taken for sequencing was breast tumor tissue. The genes are TRBV6-1 and TRBJ2-7, with D possibly TRBD2 on 6 matching bases. The CDR3, as DNA: TGTGCCAGCAGCCGGGGGTACGAGCAGTACTTC. It encodes CASSRGYEQYF.